Described below is a single T cell receptor (beta chain) sequence and its context. Its antigen is not known. This entry comes from a study of Ad26.COV2.S vaccination and SARS-CoV-2 variants. As for the study in general: The trial was COV1001 and the donor's arm was Ad26.COV2.S.

Profiling relied on immunoSEQ multiplex PCR, and the TCRdb table lists in-frame clones only, not all of them. The sample has some 290,000 clones; approximately 86% are singletons. Study-wide results and limits: Assessments of TCR breadth and depth may have underestimated the total T cell responses.

The treatment: around 19 received Ad26.COV2.S at low or high dose, single or two shots; several received placebo; per-sample allocation not given. Day 63 following the first vaccine or placebo injection was when the samples were taken. The CDR3 spans 17 residues. The germline V gene encodes CDR1 SGHVS and CDR2 FQNEAQ. V was clipped by 1 base and J by 9 bases, with 19 bases between them. The material was peripheral blood, obtained in a trial of Ad26.COV2.S vaccine versus placebo. The chain joins TRBV7-8 to TRBJ1-6; the D gene is possibly TRBD1 (5 bases). The receptor's source is a person between 18 and 65 years old who received the Ad26.COV2.S COVID-19 vaccine or a placebo. The CDR3 region is CASSLGDRSGTVSPLHF. The CDR3 coding sequence is TGTGCCAGCAGCTTAGGGGATCGGAGCGGGACGGTTTCACCCCTCCACTTT.